What follows are 8 T cell receptor beta chains derived from one specimen sequenced in a study of T cells in Graves' hyperthyroidism and ophthalmopathy. Template material for amplifying TCR beta CDR3 regions consisted of RNA transcripts. A set of HTBI primers served as the primers for a first-round RT-PCR of the TCR CDR3. TCRdb processed the multiplex PCR reads anew with MiXCR; each CDR3 protein has one entry. The table lists about 380,000 distinct CDR3 sequences, roughly 12% of them singletons. Sequencing was performed on blood. These receptors all come from a man aged 25-45 years with Graves' hyperthyroidism that later progressed to Graves' ophthalmopathy.

This sequence joins TRBV20-1 and TRBJ2-1; 10 bases are shared with TRBD1. Germline V gene lookup returns CDR1 DFQATT and CDR2 SNEGSKA (reference sequence). The CDR3 has 12 amino acids. Losses at the gene ends were 5 bases for V and 7 bases for J; bases not matched to a gene: 2. The DNA for the CDR3 is TGCAGTGCTGGGACAGGGGTTAATGAGCAGTTCTTC. This gives the protein CSAGTGVNEQFF.

This sequence joins TRBV10-3 and TRBJ1-2; D possibly corresponds to TRBD1 (6 bases). Per germline, CDR1 ENHRY and CDR2 SYGVKD. V was clipped by 7 bases and J by 6 bases, with 18 bases between them. The CDR3 length is 14 residues. The CDR3 region has the DNA TGTGCCATCACCCAAGGGGGGGTGGCGGATGGCTACACCTTC. Protein product: CAITQGGVADGYTF.

This chain connects TRBV20-1 to TRBJ1-5, with D unclear. Germline CDR1 reads DFQATT; CDR2 reads SNEGSKA (reference sequence). The CDR3 runs 14 residues. Deletions cut 6 bases from V and 3 bases from J, with 15 bases between. CDR3 amino acids: CSASSGLTNQPQHF. The CDR3 DNA sequence: TGCAGTGCCAGTTCCGGTCTGACCAATCAGCCCCAGCATTTT.

This rearrangement joins TRBV29-1 to TRBJ2-3, with 8 bases identical to TRBD2. Germline-derived CDR1 and CDR2 are SQVTM and ANQGSEA. This CDR3 region has 16 residues. The V and J ends lost 0 bases and 5 bases, in that order; junction bases with no gene match: 10. The CDR3 nucleotides are TGCAGCGTTGAAGAGGCGATAGCGGGGATGATAGATACGCAGTATTTT. Amino acid sequence: CSVEEAIAGMIDTQYF.

About this clonotype: A much larger clone differs from this one at a single base, so this may be a read error. This chain joins TRBV6-1 and TRBJ1-5; D may be TRBD1 (5 bases). The CDR3 covers 15 residues. CDR1 is MNHNS, CDR2 SASEGT, per germline. The CDR3, as DNA: TGTGCCAGCAGTCCACTCATGCGGGGCAATCGGCCCCAGCATTTT. Encoded protein: CASSPLMRGNRPQHF.

This clonotype has ten or more counts. V gene TRBV6-1 combines with J gene TRBJ2-1; D not certain. CDR1 MNHNS and CDR2 SASEGT come from the germline V gene. The V and J ends lost 8 bases and 7 bases respectively, with 9 bases between them. There are 11 residues in the CDR3. CDR3 loop: CASFGRNEQFF. CDR3 sequence (DNA): TGTGCCAGCTTTGGTAGGAATGAGCAGTTCTTC.

A word on this clonotype: This may stem from a read error, because a much larger clone lies one nucleotide away. The V and J genes are TRBV20-1 and TRBJ1-1, with TRBD1 as a possible D gene (5 bases). The CDR3 covers 13 residues. V lost 6 bases and J lost 3, with 14 bases in between. CDR1 is DFQATT and CDR2 is SNEGSKA in the germline V gene (reference sequence). CDR3 in amino acids: CSALDNLDTEAFF. CDR3 DNA: TGCAGTGCCCTGGACAACCTGGACACTGAAGCTTTCTTT.

This clonotype has at least ten counts. The chain joins TRBV24-1 to TRBJ2-1; 8 bases are a match to TRBD1. Looked up from germline, CDR1 is KGHDR and CDR2 is SFDVKD. This CDR3 is 16 amino acids long. V was clipped by 3 bases and J by 0 bases; unmatched bases: 3. CDR3 bases: TGTGCCACCAGTGATCCCACAGGGGGCTCCTACAATGAGCAGTTCTTC. Its translation: CATSDPTGGSYNEQFF.